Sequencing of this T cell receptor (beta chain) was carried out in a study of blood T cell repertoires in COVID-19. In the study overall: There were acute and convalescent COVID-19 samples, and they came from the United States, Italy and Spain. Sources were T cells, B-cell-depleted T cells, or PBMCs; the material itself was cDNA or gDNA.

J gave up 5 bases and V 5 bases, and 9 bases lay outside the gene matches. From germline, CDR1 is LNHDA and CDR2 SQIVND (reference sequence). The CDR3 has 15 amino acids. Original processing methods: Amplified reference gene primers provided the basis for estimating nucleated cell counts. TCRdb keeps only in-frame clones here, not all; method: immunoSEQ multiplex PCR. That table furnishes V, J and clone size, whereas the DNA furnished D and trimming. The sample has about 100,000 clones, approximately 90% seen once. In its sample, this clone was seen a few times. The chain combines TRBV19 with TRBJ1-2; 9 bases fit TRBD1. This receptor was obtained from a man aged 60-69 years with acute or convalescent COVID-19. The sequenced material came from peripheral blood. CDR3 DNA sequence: TGTGCCAGTAGTCTCCGGACAGGGGAGGGATATGGCTACACCTTC. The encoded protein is CASSLRTGEGYGYTF.